This TCR beta chain was recovered during a study of blood T cell repertoires in COVID-19. Method: immunoSEQ multiplex PCR; TCRdb's copy keeps in-frame clones and lacks some. The sample has 350,000 to 500,000 clones, over 75% seen once; the top ten hold approximately 1.3%. CDR3 length equals 15 residues. The germline gives CDR1 MGHRA, CDR2 YSYEKL. Trimming removed 0 bases from V and 4 bases from J, with 10 bases in between. The receptor's source is a woman aged 18-29 years who had been exposed to COVID-19. The rearrangement joins TRBV4-1 to TRBJ1-5, with D tentatively TRBD1 (5 bases). Sequences were obtained from PBMCs or T cells enriched from blood (not recorded which). CDR3 bases: TGCGCCAGCAGCCAAGATTGGGCAGGGAATCAGCCCCAGCATTTT. This gives the protein CASSQDWAGNQPQHF.